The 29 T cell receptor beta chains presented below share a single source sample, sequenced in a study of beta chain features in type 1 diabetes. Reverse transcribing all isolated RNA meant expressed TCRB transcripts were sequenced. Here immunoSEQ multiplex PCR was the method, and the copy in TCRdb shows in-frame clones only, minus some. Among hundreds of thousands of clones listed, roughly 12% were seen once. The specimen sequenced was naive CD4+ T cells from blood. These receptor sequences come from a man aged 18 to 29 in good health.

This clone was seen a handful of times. CDR3 region: CASSSPRRGDYGYTF. CDR3 coding DNA: TGTGCCAGCAGTTCACCCAGGAGGGGCGACTATGGCTACACCTTC. J is TRBJ1-2 and V is TRBV6-5, with D tentatively TRBD1 (5 bases). This CDR3 contains 15 residues. The V end was cut by 4 bases, the J end by 3 bases, with 15 bases between. Germline CDR1 and CDR2: MNHEY and SVGAGI.

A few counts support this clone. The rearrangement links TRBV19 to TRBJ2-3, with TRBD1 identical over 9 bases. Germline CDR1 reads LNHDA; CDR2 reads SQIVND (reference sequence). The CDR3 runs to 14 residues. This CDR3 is CAAMDRGVSDTQYF. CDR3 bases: TGTGCAGCTATGGACAGGGGAGTCTCAGATACGCAGTATTTT.

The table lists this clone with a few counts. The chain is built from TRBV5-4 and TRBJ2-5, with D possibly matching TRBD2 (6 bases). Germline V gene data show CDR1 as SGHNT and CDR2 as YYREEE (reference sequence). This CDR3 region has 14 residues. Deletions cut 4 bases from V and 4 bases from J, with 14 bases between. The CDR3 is CASSRGLRGETQYF. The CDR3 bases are TGTGCCAGCAGCCGGGGACTGCGGGGAGAGACCCAGTACTTC.

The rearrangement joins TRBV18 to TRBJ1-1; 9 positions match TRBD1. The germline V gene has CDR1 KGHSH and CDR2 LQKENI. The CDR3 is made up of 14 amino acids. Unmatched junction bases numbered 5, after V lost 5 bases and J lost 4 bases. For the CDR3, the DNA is TGTGCCAGCTCATTACGACAGGGGGGCACTGAAGCTTTCTTT. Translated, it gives CASSLRQGGTEAFF.

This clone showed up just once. Written as DNA, the CDR3 is TGTGCCAGCAGCCGGCCCGGGACTAGCGGGGCGAACACCGGGGAGCTGTTTTTT. Residues: CASSRPGTSGANTGELFF. The V gene is TRBV11-3, the J gene TRBJ2-2; 13 bases align to TRBD2. V lost 5 bases and J lost 0; bases outside the gene matches: 6. This CDR3 is 18 amino acids long. The germline CDR1 and CDR2 sequences are SGHNT and YENEEA.

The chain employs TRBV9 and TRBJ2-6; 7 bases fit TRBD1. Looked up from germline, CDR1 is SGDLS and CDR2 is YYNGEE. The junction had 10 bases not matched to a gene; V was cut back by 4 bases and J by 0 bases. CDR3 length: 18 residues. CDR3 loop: CASSPSTGMSSGANVLTF. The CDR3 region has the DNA TGTGCCAGCAGCCCCTCGACAGGGATGAGCTCTGGGGCCAACGTCCTGACTTTC.

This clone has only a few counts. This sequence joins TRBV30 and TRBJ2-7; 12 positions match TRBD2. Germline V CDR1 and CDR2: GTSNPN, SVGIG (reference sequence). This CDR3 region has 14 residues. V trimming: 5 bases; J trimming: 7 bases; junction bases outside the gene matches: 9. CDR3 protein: CAWLSSGRAGEQYF. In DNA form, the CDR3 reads TGTGCCTGGCTGTCTAGCGGGAGGGCGGGGGAGCAGTACTTC.

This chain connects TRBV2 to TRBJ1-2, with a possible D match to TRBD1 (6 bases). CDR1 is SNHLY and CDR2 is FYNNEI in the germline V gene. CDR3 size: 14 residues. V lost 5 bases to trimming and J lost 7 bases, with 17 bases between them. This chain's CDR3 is CASSWDTTTGGYTF. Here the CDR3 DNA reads TGTGCCAGCAGTTGGGACACCACTACGGGTGGCTACACCTTC.

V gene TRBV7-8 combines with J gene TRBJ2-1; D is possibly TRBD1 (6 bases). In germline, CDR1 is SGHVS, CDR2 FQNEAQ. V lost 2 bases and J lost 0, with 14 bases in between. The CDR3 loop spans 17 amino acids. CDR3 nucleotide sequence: TGTGCCAGCAGCTTATCGGTAGGACAGAGCTCCTACAATGAGCAGTTCTTC. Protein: CASSLSVGQSSYNEQFF. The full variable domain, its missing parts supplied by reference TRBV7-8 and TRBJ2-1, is GAGVSQSPRYKVAKRGQDVALRCDPISGHVSLFWYQQALGQGPEFLTYFQNEAQLDKSGLPSDRFFAERPEGSVSTLKIQRTQQEDSAVYLCASSLSVGQSSYNEQFFGPGTRLTVL.

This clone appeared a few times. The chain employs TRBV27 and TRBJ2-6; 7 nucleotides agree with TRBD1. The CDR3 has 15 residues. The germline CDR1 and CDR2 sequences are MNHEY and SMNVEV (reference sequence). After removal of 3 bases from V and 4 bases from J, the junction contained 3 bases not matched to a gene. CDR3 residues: CASSFEGAGANVLTF. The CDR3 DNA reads TGTGCCAGCAGTTTTGAGGGGGCCGGGGCCAACGTCCTGACTTTC.

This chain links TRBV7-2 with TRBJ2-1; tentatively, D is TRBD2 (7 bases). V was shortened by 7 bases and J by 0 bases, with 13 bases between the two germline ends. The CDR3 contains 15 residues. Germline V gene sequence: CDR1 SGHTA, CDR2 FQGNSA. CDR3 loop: CASKRGGGSYNEQFF. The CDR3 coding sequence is TGTGCCAGCAAAAGGGGGGGCGGCTCCTACAATGAGCAGTTCTTC.

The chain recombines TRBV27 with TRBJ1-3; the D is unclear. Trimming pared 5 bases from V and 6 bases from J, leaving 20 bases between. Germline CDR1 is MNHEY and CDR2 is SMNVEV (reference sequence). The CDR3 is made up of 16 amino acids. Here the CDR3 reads CASSPQSMALANTIYF. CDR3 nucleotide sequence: TGTGCCAGCAGTCCCCAATCCATGGCTCTGGCAAACACCATATATTTT.

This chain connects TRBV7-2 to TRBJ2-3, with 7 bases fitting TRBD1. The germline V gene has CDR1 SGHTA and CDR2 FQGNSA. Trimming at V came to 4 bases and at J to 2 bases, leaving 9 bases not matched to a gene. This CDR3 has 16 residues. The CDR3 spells CASSSSAGTVTDTQYF. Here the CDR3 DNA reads TGTGCCAGCAGCTCGTCGGCCGGGACAGTCACAGATACGCAGTATTTT.

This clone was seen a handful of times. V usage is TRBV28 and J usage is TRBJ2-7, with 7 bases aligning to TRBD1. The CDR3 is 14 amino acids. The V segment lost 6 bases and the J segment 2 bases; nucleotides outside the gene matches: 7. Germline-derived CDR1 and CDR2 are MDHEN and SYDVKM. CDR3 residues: CASSNQDRTYEQYF. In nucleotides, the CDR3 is TGTGCCAGCAGCAATCAGGACAGGACCTACGAGCAGTACTTC. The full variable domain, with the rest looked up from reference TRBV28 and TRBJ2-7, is DVKVTQSSRYLVKRTGEKVFLECVQDMDHENMFWYRQDPGLGLRLIYFSYDVKMKEKGDIPEGYSVSREKKERFSLILESASTNQTSMYLCASSNQDRTYEQYFGPGTRLTVT.

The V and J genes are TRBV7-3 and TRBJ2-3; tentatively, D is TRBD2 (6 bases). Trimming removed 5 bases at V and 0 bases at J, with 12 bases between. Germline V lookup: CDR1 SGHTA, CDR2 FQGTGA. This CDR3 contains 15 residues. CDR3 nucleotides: TGTGCCAGCAGCGGGCGGGGAACTAGCACAGATACGCAGTATTTT. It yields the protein CASSGRGTSTDTQYF.

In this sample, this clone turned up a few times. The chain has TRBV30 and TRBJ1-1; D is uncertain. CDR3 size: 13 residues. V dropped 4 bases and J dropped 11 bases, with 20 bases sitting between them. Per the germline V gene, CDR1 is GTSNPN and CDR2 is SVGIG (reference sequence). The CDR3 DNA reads TGTGCCTGGACCAATGCGGAGGGCACTCCGGCTTTCTTT. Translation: CAWTNAEGTPAFF.

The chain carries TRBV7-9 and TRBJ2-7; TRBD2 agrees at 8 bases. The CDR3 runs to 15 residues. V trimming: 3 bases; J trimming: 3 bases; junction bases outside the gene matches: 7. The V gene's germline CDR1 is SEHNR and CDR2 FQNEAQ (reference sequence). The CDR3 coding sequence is TGTGCCAGCAGCTTGAATAGCGGGGCTAACTACGAGCAGTACTTC. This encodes CASSLNSGANYEQYF.

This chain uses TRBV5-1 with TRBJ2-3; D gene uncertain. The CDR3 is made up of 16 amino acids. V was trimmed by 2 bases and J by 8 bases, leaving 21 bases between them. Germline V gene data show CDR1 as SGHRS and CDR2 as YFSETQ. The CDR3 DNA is TGCGCCAGCAGCTTAGGTGCGGCAGAAAAGTATACTACGCAGTATTTT. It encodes CASSLGAAEKYTTQYF.

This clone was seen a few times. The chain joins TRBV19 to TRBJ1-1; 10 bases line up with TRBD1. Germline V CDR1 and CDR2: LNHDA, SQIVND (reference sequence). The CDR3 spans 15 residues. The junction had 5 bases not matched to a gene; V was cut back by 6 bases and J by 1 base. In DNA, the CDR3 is TGTGCCAGTAGGGGACAGGGGTTGAAGAACACTGAAGCTTTCTTT. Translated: CASRGQGLKNTEAFF.

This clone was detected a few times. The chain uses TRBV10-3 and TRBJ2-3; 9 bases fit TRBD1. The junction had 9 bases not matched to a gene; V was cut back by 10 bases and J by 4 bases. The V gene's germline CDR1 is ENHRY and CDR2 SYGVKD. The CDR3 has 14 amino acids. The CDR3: CATRTGDLPDTQYF. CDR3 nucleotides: TGTGCCACCCGGACAGGGGATCTTCCAGATACGCAGTATTTT.

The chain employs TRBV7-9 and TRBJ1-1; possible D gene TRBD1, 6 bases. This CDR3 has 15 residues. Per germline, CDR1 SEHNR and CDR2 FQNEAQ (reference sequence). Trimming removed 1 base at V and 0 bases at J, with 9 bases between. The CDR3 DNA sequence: TGTGCCAGCAGCTTAGTATCAGGGGTGAACACTGAAGCTTTCTTT. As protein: CASSLVSGVNTEAFF.

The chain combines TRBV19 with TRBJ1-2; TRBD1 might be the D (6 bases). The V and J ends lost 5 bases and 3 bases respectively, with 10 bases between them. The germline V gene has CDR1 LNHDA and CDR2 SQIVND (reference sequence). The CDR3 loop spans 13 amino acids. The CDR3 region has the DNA TGTGCCAGTAGTCGAGGGGGGGACTATGGCTACACCTTC. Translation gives CASSRGGDYGYTF.

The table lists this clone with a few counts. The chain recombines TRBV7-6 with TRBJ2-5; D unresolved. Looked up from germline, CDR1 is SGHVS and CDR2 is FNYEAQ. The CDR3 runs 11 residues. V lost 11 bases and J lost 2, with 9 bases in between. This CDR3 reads CAVQEQETQYF. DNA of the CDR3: TGTGCCGTACAAGAACAAGAGACCCAGTACTTC.

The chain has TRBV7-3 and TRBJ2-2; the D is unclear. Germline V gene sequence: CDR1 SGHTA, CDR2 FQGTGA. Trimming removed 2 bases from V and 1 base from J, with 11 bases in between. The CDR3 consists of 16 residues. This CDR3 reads CASSLYPGWNTGELFF. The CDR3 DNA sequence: TGTGCCAGCAGCTTATATCCCGGGTGGAACACCGGGGAGCTGTTTTTT.

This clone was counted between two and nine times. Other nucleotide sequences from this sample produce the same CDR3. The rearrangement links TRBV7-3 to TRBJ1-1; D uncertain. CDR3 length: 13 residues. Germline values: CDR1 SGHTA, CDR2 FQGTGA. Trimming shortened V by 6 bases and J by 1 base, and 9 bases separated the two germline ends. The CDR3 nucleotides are TGTGCCAGCAGTTTCAGCGGGAACACTGAAGCTTTCTTT. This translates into CASSFSGNTEAFF.

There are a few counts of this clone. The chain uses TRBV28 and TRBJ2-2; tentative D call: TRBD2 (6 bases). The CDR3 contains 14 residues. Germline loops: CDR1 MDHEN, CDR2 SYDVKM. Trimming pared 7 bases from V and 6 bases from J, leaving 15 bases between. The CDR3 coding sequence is TGTGCCAGCACGGACTACGCGCGAGCCGGGGAGCTGTTTTTT. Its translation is CASTDYARAGELFF.

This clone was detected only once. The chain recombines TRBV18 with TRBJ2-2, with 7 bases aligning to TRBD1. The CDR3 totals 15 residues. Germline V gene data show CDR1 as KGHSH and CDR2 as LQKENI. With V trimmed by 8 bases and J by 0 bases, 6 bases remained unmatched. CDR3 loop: CASTGQSTNTGELFF. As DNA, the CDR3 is TGTGCCAGCACGGGACAGAGCACGAACACCGGGGAGCTGTTTTTT.

CDR3 amino acids: CASSPQTGASKFYYEQYF. The CDR3 coding sequence is TGTGCCAGCTCACCACAGACTGGTGCTAGTAAGTTTTACTACGAGCAGTACTTC. This chain connects TRBV18 to TRBJ2-7; D gene ambiguous. V shed 1 base and J shed 3 bases, with 22 bases lying between them. The CDR3 extends over 18 amino acids. Germline V gene sequence: CDR1 KGHSH, CDR2 LQKENI.

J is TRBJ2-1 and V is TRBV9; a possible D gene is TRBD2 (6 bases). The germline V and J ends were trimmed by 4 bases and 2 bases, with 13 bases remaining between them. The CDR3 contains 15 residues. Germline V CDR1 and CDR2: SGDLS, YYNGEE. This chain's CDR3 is CASSHLWGAYNEQFF. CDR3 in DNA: TGTGCCAGCAGCCATTTGTGGGGGGCCTACAATGAGCAGTTCTTC.